This T cell receptor beta chain was recorded in a study of cytomegalovirus exposure and HLA in healthy donors. Broader study findings: A highly shared variant cluster was judged a likely technical artifact.

Regarding donors, all were healthy bone marrow donors. Amplification used 60 Vbeta primers and 13 Jbeta primers. Profiling relied on immunoSEQ multiplex PCR, and the TCRdb table lists in-frame clones only, not all of them. This sample has roughly 200,000 clones, with around four fifths found just once. Note on this clone: What it binds is unknown.

This CDR3 contains 18 residues. This sequence joins TRBV22-1 and TRBJ1-1; TRBD1, the table's D call, was not compared with the DNA. TRBV22-1 is described as a pseudogene. This TCR came from a man aged 35 to 55 in good health and CMV-seropositive. The sample was PBMCs. The CDR3 spells CPGSAPRDRGTKNTEAFF. CDR3 nucleotides: TGTCCTGGGAGCGCACCCCGGGACAGGGGTACGAAGAACACTGAAGCTTTCTTT.